This T cell receptor beta chain was recorded in a study of T cells after yellow fever vaccination. This clonotype was recorded many times. Its antigen is as yet unknown. TCRdb reprocessed the 5' RACE reads with MiXCR, giving one entry per CDR3 protein. The data show hundreds of thousands of distinct CDR3 sequences, 3.6% seen once. In germline, CDR1 is SGHDT, CDR2 YYEEEE. This CDR3 contains 13 residues. V shed 0 bases and J shed 6 bases, with 6 bases lying between them. General observations from the study: Detected again after the booster were most primary-vaccination clones, at roughly 95% CD4 and 88% CD8. When the response was secondary, it was weaker but reached its peak faster, day 5 versus 15. FACS-sorted repertoires could contain abundant clonotypes contaminating from the bulk population.

This clonotype was obtained from a man between 18 and 35 years old who received the YFV17D yellow fever vaccine. V is TRBV5-6 and J is TRBJ2-2; D gene uncertain. The source was PBMCs, collected on the day of the yellow fever booster vaccination. The CDR3 loop reads CASSLEVPGELFF. Written as DNA, the CDR3 is TGTGCCAGCAGCTTGGAGGTTCCCGGGGAGCTGTTTTTT.